The 18 T cell receptor beta chains below were found in one sample sequenced in a study of patients and donors after allogeneic stem cell transplantation. TCRdb re-called the RT-PCR reads with MiXCR, one entry per CDR3 protein. The sample records some 880,000 distinct CDR3 sequences, about 20% being singletons. Sequencing used blood, either unsorted or a sorted T cell fraction (not recorded which). These receptors all come from a human donor who was either an allogeneic HSCT recipient or a stem cell or donor lymphocyte infusion donor (not recorded which). It is not recorded whose cells these are; they may come from a transplant donor.

The chain has TRBV15 and TRBJ1-3; D gene uncertain. This CDR3 is built from 15 residues. Germline V gives CDR1 LNHNV, CDR2 YYDKDF (reference sequence). The V gene lost 0 bases and the J gene lost 4 bases, with 10 bases spanning the gap. The CDR3 region is CATSRDPNLGNTIYF. The CDR3 DNA reads TGTGCCACCAGCAGAGATCCCAACCTCGGAAACACCATATATTTT.

The DNA of the CDR3 is TGCGCCAGCAGCCAAGTTTTCCGGGACAGGAGTTCCTACGAGCAGTACTTC. Protein: CASSQVFRDRSSYEQYF. The chain uses TRBV4-1 and TRBJ2-7, with TRBD1 identical over 8 bases. Per the germline V gene, CDR1 is MGHRA and CDR2 is YSYEKL. V lost 1 base to trimming and J lost 1 base; unmatched junction nucleotides: 9. The CDR3 spans 17 residues.

This clonotype has just a few counts. This chain uses TRBV15 with TRBJ2-1; D tentatively fits TRBD1 or TRBD2 (6 bases each). The CDR3 length is 15 residues. Germline assignment: CDR1 LNHNV and CDR2 YYDKDF (reference sequence). V was shortened by 2 bases and J by 6 bases, with 14 bases between the two germline ends. CDR3 loop: CATSRSGRGPNEQFF. In DNA, the CDR3 is TGTGCCACCAGCAGATCCGGACGGGGGCCCAATGAGCAGTTCTTC.

This chain connects TRBV19 to TRBJ2-1; no reliable D call. The CDR3 totals 15 residues. V was clipped by 3 bases and J by 1 base, with 10 bases between them. CDR1 LNHDA and CDR2 SQIVND come from the germline V gene (reference sequence). CDR3 coding DNA: TGTGCCAGTAGTATTATAGAAGGTTCCTACAATGAGCAGTTCTTC. It yields the protein CASSIIEGSYNEQFF.

V gene TRBV5-5 combines with J gene TRBJ2-5; 11 bases map to TRBD2. The J segment lost 2 bases and the V segment lost 1 base, leaving 4 bases of the junction unmatched. Germline assignment: CDR1 SGHKS and CDR2 YYEKEE (reference sequence). This CDR3 spans 16 amino acids. The CDR3 nucleotides read TGTGCCAGCAGCTTGAGTACTAGCGGGGGTCAAGAGACCCAGTACTTC. Translated, it gives CASSLSTSGGQETQYF.

V is TRBV14 and J is TRBJ2-1; D is possibly TRBD1 or TRBD2 (5 bases each). CDR3 length: 13 residues. Germline V gene sequence: CDR1 SGHDN, CDR2 FVKESK. V was clipped by 3 bases and J by 8 bases, with 11 bases between them. The CDR3 DNA follows: TGTGCCAGCAGCCAGGGGCTGGGAGATGAGCAGTTCTTC. This encodes CASSQGLGDEQFF.

This chain joins TRBV5-1 and TRBJ2-3; 8 positions agree with TRBD2. V was pared by 2 bases and J by 10 bases, with 6 bases of the junction left unmatched. The CDR3 has 13 amino acids. Germline assignment: CDR1 SGHRS and CDR2 YFSETQ. The CDR3 region is CASSFPGGNSQYF. Written as DNA, the CDR3 is TGCGCCAGCAGCTTCCCGGGGGGGAACTCGCAGTATTTT.

This clonotype was detected a few times. The CDR3, as DNA: TGTGCCAGCAGCCCCAGACAGGGTTGGCAGCCCCAGCATTTT. Amino acids: CASSPRQGWQPQHF. This chain connects TRBV5-5 to TRBJ1-5; 7 nucleotides align to TRBD1. V gave up 4 bases and J gave up 7 bases; unmatched junction bases: 8. The CDR3 contains 14 residues. Germline V gives CDR1 SGHKS, CDR2 YYEKEE (reference sequence).

This clonotype was detected a few times. This rearrangement joins TRBV4-1 to TRBJ1-1; 8 bases are shared with TRBD1. V trimming: 4 bases; J trimming: 8 bases; junction bases outside the gene matches: 9. The CDR3 consists of 14 residues. The germline V gene has CDR1 MGHRA and CDR2 YSYEKL. CDR3 region: CASSLWTGNSEAFF. In DNA form, the CDR3 reads TGCGCCAGCAGCCTCTGGACAGGGAACTCCGAAGCTTTCTTT.

This chain connects TRBV7-2 to TRBJ2-1; 10 nucleotides line up with TRBD1. The V gene end was trimmed by 5 bases and the J gene end by 7 bases; junction bases not matched to a gene: 8. The germline gives CDR1 SGHTA, CDR2 FQGNSA. The CDR3 loop spans 15 amino acids. The CDR3 DNA sequence: TGTGCCAGCAGCCCCCGACAGGGGGCGGGGAATGAGCAGTTCTTC. Residues: CASSPRQGAGNEQFF.

The chain couples TRBV20-1 to TRBJ1-2; D is unresolved. Per germline, CDR1 DFQATT and CDR2 SNEGSKA (reference sequence). The CDR3 length is 17 residues. Trimming took off 0 bases at V and 4 bases at J, with 21 bases between the two ends. The CDR3: CSARDPQEEQKFYGYTF. CDR3 in DNA: TGCAGTGCTAGAGATCCTCAGGAGGAGCAGAAATTCTATGGCTACACCTTC.

The sample holds a few counts of this clonotype. The chain uses TRBV20-1 and TRBJ2-3; D gene ambiguous. This CDR3 is 13 amino acids long. The ends were cut back, 5 bases at V and 2 bases at J, with 11 bases in the middle. CDR1 and CDR2 from the germline V gene are DFQATT and SNEGSKA (reference sequence). The CDR3 here is CSALQVTTDTQYF. The CDR3 DNA reads TGCAGTGCTTTGCAGGTAACCACAGATACGCAGTATTTT.

The chain is built from TRBV11-2 and TRBJ2-7, with D perhaps matching TRBD2 (5 bases). The CDR3 consists of 13 residues. The germline CDR1 and CDR2 sequences are SGHAT and FQNNGV. The V end lost 8 bases, the J end lost 4 bases, and 15 bases lay between the germline ends. This CDR3 reads CASDLRSGYEQYF. The CDR3 coding sequence is TGTGCCAGCGACCTAAGGAGCGGATACGAGCAGTACTTC.

This clonotype has a count of ten or more. The V and J genes are TRBV12-3 or TRBV12-4 and TRBJ2-1, with D perhaps being TRBD1 or TRBD2 (5 bases each). CDR3 size: 13 residues. V was shortened by 0 bases and J by 5 bases, with 5 bases between the two germline ends. The CDR3: CASSLAGHNEQFF. CDR3 sequence (DNA): TGTGCCAGCAGTTTAGCGGGACACAATGAGCAGTTCTTC.

This clonotype was picked up a small number of times. This chain uses TRBV5-1 with TRBJ2-3, with D maybe TRBD2 (5 bases). Trimming cost V 9 bases and J 3 bases, with 11 bases left between them. Looked up from germline, CDR1 is SGHRS and CDR2 is YFSETQ. The CDR3 spans 12 residues. DNA of the CDR3: TGCGCCACCCCGGAGGTGACAGATACGCAGTATTTT. Protein sequence: CATPEVTDTQYF.

This clonotype was counted only a few times. The V call is TRBV5-1, the J call TRBJ2-7, with D unclear. This CDR3 is built from 16 residues. Trimming left V 4 bases short and J 3 bases short, with 20 bases between. Germline V CDR1 and CDR2: SGHRS, YFSETQ. CDR3 DNA: TGCGCCAGCAGCCCCCGTACCTCACCGGGCCTCTACGAGCAGTACTTC. Translation gives CASSPRTSPGLYEQYF. Variable domain in full (rest from reference TRBV5-1 and TRBJ2-7): KAGVTQTPRYLIKTRGQQVTLSCSPISGHRSVSWYQQTPGQGLQFLFEYFSETQRNKGNFPGRFSGRQFSNSRSEMNVSTLELGDSALYLCASSPRTSPGLYEQYFGPGTRLTVT.

This clonotype showed up many times. J is TRBJ1-5 and V is TRBV12-3 or TRBV12-4, with 11 bases matching TRBD1. The CDR3 runs 17 residues. V lost 6 bases, J lost 1 base, and 8 bases stayed unmatched. The CDR3 sequence is CASSLRTGGRSNQPQHF. CDR3 DNA sequence: TGTGCCAGCAGCCTCAGGACAGGGGGCAGGAGCAATCAGCCCCAGCATTTT.

As for this clonotype: The junction differs from germline at one of its ends, possibly a read error. The gene calls are TRBV7-7 and TRBJ2-7; D tentatively fits TRBD1 or TRBD2 (5 bases each). Germline loops: CDR1 SSHAT, CDR2 FNYEAQ (reference sequence). This CDR3 is 14 amino acids long. CDR3 DNA sequence: TGTGCTAGCAGTCCCCGAGAGGGGTCCTACGAGCAGTACTTC. This gives the protein CASSPREGSYEQYF. Looking up the rest from reference TRBV7-7 and TRBJ2-7 gives the full variable domain: GAGVSQSPRYKVTKRGQDVTLRCDPISSHATLYWYQQALGQGPEFLTYFNYEAQPDKSGLPSDRFSAERPEGSISTLTIQRTEQRDSAMYRCASSPREGSYEQYFGPGTRLTVT.